The next 9 T cell receptor beta chains were all read from a single sample in a study of control samples from healthy donors and cancer patients. Sequenced by immunoSEQ multiplex PCR; TCRdb stores in-frame clones only, minus some. The sample records about 80,000 clones, roughly 90% being singletons. The sequencing sample was made of blood. Receptors were obtained from a man aged 50 or older in good health.

The genes are TRBV18 and TRBJ1-2, with 11 bases lining up with TRBD1. The CDR3 length is 16 residues. Unmatched junction bases numbered 7, after V lost 3 bases and J lost 4 bases. Germline V CDR1 and CDR2: KGHSH, LQKENI. The CDR3 bases are TGTGCCAGCTCACCGACCCGGACAGGGGGCCTCTATGGCTACACCTTC. Its protein is CASSPTRTGGLYGYTF.

This rearrangement joins TRBV7-2 to TRBJ2-2; D is unresolved. The CDR3 has 13 residues. The germline CDR1 and CDR2 sequences are SGHTA and FQGNSA. V lost 5 bases and J lost 2, with 6 bases in between. CDR3 amino acids: CASSPRNTGELFF. CDR3 nucleotides: TGTGCCAGCAGCCCCCGAAACACCGGGGAGCTGTTTTTT.

The V gene is TRBV14, the J gene TRBJ2-5; no definite D call. The germline V gene encodes CDR1 SGHDN and CDR2 FVKESK. This CDR3 spans 14 amino acids. Trimming stripped 0 bases from V and 1 base from J, with 6 bases between. The CDR3 protein is CASSQDYFQETQYF. The DNA for the CDR3 is TGTGCCAGCAGCCAAGACTACTTCCAAGAGACCCAGTACTTC.

V gene TRBV6-4 combines with J gene TRBJ1-5; D unresolved. The CDR3 extends over 12 amino acids. Per the germline V gene, CDR1 is MRHNA and CDR2 is SNTAGT. V was trimmed by 4 bases and J by 7 bases, leaving 8 bases between them. CDR3 nucleotides: TGTGCCAGCAGTGGATCATTGCAGCCCCAGCATTTT. Translation gives CASSGSLQPQHF.

The J gene is TRBJ2-5, the V gene TRBV3-1 (or the pseudogene TRBV3-2); D is unclear. Trimming cost V 3 bases and J 3 bases, with 11 bases left between them. The CDR3 runs 14 residues. Germline CDR1 is LGHDT and CDR2 is YNNKEL (reference sequence). The CDR3 sequence: CASSQSEGKETQYF. The CDR3 DNA is TGTGCCAGCAGCCAGTCTGAAGGGAAAGAGACCCAGTACTTC.

The gene calls are TRBV7-3 and TRBJ2-1, with 10 bases fitting TRBD2. J was trimmed by 0 bases and V by 4 bases; bases with no gene match: 3. The CDR3 has 16 amino acids. Germline assignment: CDR1 SGHTA and CDR2 FQGTGA. CDR3 sequence: CASSSSGGASYNEQFF. CDR3 bases: TGTGCCAGCAGCTCTAGCGGGGGAGCCTCCTACAATGAGCAGTTCTTC.

The chain uses TRBV7-8 and TRBJ1-2; 7 positions match TRBD1. This CDR3 is built from 13 residues. CDR1 is SGHVS and CDR2 is FQNEAQ in the germline V gene. V lost 3 bases to trimming and J lost 6 bases; unmatched junction nucleotides: 4. CDR3 sequence reads: CASSFGGGNGYTF. CDR3 nucleotide sequence: TGTGCCAGCAGCTTCGGAGGGGGCAATGGCTACACCTTC.

V gene TRBV3-1 (or the pseudogene TRBV3-2) combines with J gene TRBJ2-3; 9 bases line up with TRBD2. After removal of 3 bases from V and 4 bases from J, the junction contained 5 bases not matched to a gene. The CDR3 extends over 15 amino acids. The germline CDR1 and CDR2 sequences are LGHDT and YNNKEL (reference sequence). CDR3 sequence reads: CASSQRSGGSDTQYF. The CDR3 DNA follows: TGTGCCAGCAGCCAGAGGAGCGGGGGGTCAGATACGCAGTATTTT.

The chain uses TRBV9 and TRBJ1-2; TRBD1 might be the D (6 bases). This CDR3 region has 14 residues. Germline V lookup: CDR1 SGDLS, CDR2 YYNGEE. Trimming pared 4 bases from V and 6 bases from J, leaving 16 bases between. The CDR3 coding sequence is TGTGCCAGCAGCCCCCCGGACAGCTTGAATGGCTACACCTTC. This codes for CASSPPDSLNGYTF.